Following are 27 T cell receptor beta chains from one sample sequenced in a study of regulatory T cells in long-lasting Graves disease. Time point in this sample: persistent/refractory GD, antithyroid drugs over 5 years with positive TRAb. PBMC-derived RNA was used for the TCR library. Assembly of TCR beta libraries relied on iRepertoire HTBI primers together with Arm-PCR of CDR3 regions. TCRdb recomputed calls from the multiplex PCR reads with MiXCR, one row per CDR3 protein. The data hold about 300,000 distinct CDR3 sequences, with roughly a fifth observed a single time. The sample here was peripheral blood mononuclear cells (PBMCs), taken when the disease was refractory, from a patient treated with antithyroid drugs. These TCRs come from a female donor with Graves disease.

This clonotype was counted between two and nine times. The gene calls are TRBV7-9 and TRBJ2-7; D is possibly TRBD1 (6 bases). CDR3 length equals 13 residues. In germline, CDR1 is SEHNR, CDR2 FQNEAQ (reference sequence). Trimming pared 3 bases from V and 4 bases from J, leaving 10 bases between. The CDR3 here is CASSFLRGYEQYF. The CDR3 DNA reads TGTGCCAGCAGCTTTCTCAGGGGTTACGAGCAGTACTTC. Together with reference TRBV7-9 and TRBJ2-7, the CDR3 gives the full variable domain: DTGVSQNPRHKITKRGQNVTFRCDPISEHNRLYWYRQTLGQGPEFLTYFQNEAQLEKSRLLSDRFSAERPKGSFSTLEIQRTEQGDSAMYLCASSFLRGYEQYFGPGTRLTVT.

In its sample, this clonotype was seen a few times. This chain joins TRBV20-1 and TRBJ2-4, with TRBD2 as a possible D gene (6 bases). CDR3 length equals 15 residues. With 2 bases removed from V and 0 bases from J, the gap between germline ends came to 11 bases. The V gene's germline CDR1 is DFQATT and CDR2 SNEGSKA (reference sequence). The CDR3 nucleotides read TGCAGTGCTAGACCGGAGGGATTAGCCAAAAACATTCAGTACTTC. Translating it yields CSARPEGLAKNIQYF.

The DNA of the CDR3 is TGTGCCAGCAGCCCACCCTTTGGACAGGGCAAAGGAAACACCATATATTTT. This codes for CASSPPFGQGKGNTIYF. The chain combines TRBV7-9 with TRBJ1-3, with TRBD1 identical over 8 bases. Trimming cost V 5 bases and J 4 bases; bases outside gene matches: 13. The length of the CDR3 is 17 residues. Germline CDR1 reads SEHNR; CDR2 reads FQNEAQ (reference sequence).

This chain joins TRBV7-9 and TRBJ2-1; TRBD2 agrees at 12 bases. After removal of 5 bases from V and 8 bases from J, the junction contained 7 bases not matched to a gene. Looked up from germline, CDR1 is SEHNR and CDR2 is FQNEAQ (reference sequence). The CDR3 has 15 residues. For the CDR3, the DNA is TGTGCCAGCAGCCCGCTGACTAGCGGGAGCGATGAGCAGTTCTTC. Protein product: CASSPLTSGSDEQFF.

The sample holds many counts of this clonotype. V is TRBV7-9 and J is TRBJ1-1; D uncertain. The CDR3 totals 14 residues. Germline V gene lookup returns CDR1 SEHNR and CDR2 FQNEAQ (reference sequence). V lost 3 bases and J 7 bases, leaving 15 bases between the germline ends. In DNA, the CDR3 is TGTGCCAGCAGCTTTGATCCCTCCTCGGGTGAAGCTTTCTTT. This sequence encodes CASSFDPSSGEAFF. The full variable domain, with the rest looked up from reference TRBV7-9 and TRBJ1-1, is DTGVSQNPRHKITKRGQNVTFRCDPISEHNRLYWYRQTLGQGPEFLTYFQNEAQLEKSRLLSDRFSAERPKGSFSTLEIQRTEQGDSAMYLCASSFDPSSGEAFFGQGTRLTVV.

This clonotype was observed a few times. This rearrangement joins TRBV27 to TRBJ2-7; D is uncertain. Germline V gene data show CDR1 as MNHEY and CDR2 as SMNVEV (reference sequence). The ends were cut back, 5 bases at V and 0 bases at J, with 8 bases in the middle. This CDR3 has 13 amino acids. The CDR3 DNA follows: TGTGCCAGCAGTAACCAGAACTCCTACGAGCAGTACTTC. Protein product: CASSNQNSYEQYF.

The V call is TRBV10-3, the J call TRBJ2-7; 8 nucleotides align to TRBD1. Trimming took 0 bases from V and 3 from J; bases not matched to a gene: 10. In germline, CDR1 is ENHRY, CDR2 SYGVKD. This CDR3 is built from 17 residues. The CDR3 DNA follows: TGTGCCATCAGTGAGTCGGGGCTGGACAGGGAAAACTACGAGCAGTACTTC. Translating gives CAISESGLDRENYEQYF.

This clonotype was observed at least ten times. V usage is TRBV28 and J usage is TRBJ1-2; no firm D call. V gave up 3 bases and J gave up 5 bases, with 7 bases separating them. This CDR3 is 12 amino acids long. In germline, CDR1 is MDHEN, CDR2 SYDVKM. CDR3 loop: CASSFFSYGYTF. In nucleotides, the CDR3 is TGTGCCAGCAGTTTCTTCTCTTATGGCTACACCTTC.

Ten or more counts support this clonotype. The chain links TRBV6-5 to TRBJ1-1, with TRBD1 matching over 7 bases. CDR3 length: 16 residues. The ends lost 2 bases at V and 4 bases at J; junction bases unmatched: 10. Germline V lookup: CDR1 MNHEY, CDR2 SVGAGI. The CDR3 DNA sequence: TGTGCCAGCAGTTACGGCGGACAGGTTCCCAGCACTGAAGCTTTCTTT. This codes for CASSYGGQVPSTEAFF.

Note on this clonotype: A single base separates this from a much larger clone, so it may be a read error. The J gene is TRBJ1-4, the V gene TRBV18, with D possibly TRBD1 on 6 matching bases. The length of the CDR3 is 14 residues. The germline V gene has CDR1 KGHSH and CDR2 LQKENI. CDR3 region: CASSPSGANEKPFF. DNA of the CDR3: TGTGCCAGCTCACCTTCAGGGGCTAATGAAAAACCGTTTTTT.

The chain joins TRBV20-1 to TRBJ2-7; D perhaps matches TRBD1 (6 bases). Looked up from germline, CDR1 is DFQATT and CDR2 is SNEGSKA (reference sequence). The CDR3 is 14 amino acids. V was clipped by 6 bases and J by 1 base, with 16 bases between them. As DNA, the CDR3 is TGCAGTGCGAGGGACATCCGTAAATCCTACGAGCAGTACTTC. This encodes CSARDIRKSYEQYF.

This clonotype was counted a few times. The V gene is TRBV18, the J gene TRBJ1-2; no clear D gene. In germline, CDR1 is KGHSH, CDR2 LQKENI. The CDR3 spans 12 residues. With 2 bases removed from V and 7 bases from J, the gap between germline ends came to 8 bases. Written as DNA, the CDR3 is TGTGCCAGCTCACCAGGGGTTGGTGGCTACACCTTC. Translated: CASSPGVGGYTF.

On this clonotype: Since a far larger clone is one base different, this is likely a read error. This sequence joins TRBV9 and TRBJ2-5, with unresolved D. The CDR3 runs to 13 residues. Looked up from germline, CDR1 is SGDLS and CDR2 is YYNGEE. The V end lost 4 bases, the J end lost 4 bases, and 11 bases lay between the germline ends. The CDR3 DNA is TGTGCCAGCAGCCGGGCAGACCGAGAGACCCAGTACTTC. Protein: CASSRADRETQYF.

Ten or more counts support this clonotype. The chain uses TRBV7-2 and TRBJ2-5; TRBD1 agrees at 7 bases. This CDR3 has 15 residues. Germline CDR1 and CDR2: SGHTA and FQGNSA. V was pared by 2 bases and J by 4 bases, with 7 bases of the junction left unmatched. DNA of the CDR3: TGTGCCAGCAGCTTAAACACAGGGGTCCCAGAGACCCAGTACTTC. Its protein product is CASSLNTGVPETQYF.

Concerning this clonotype: A much bigger clone sits one base away, suggesting this may be a read error. This chain connects TRBV11-1 to TRBJ2-7; D could derive from TRBD1 or TRBD2 (5 bases each). The CDR3 runs 14 residues. The V end was cut by 5 bases, the J end by 3 bases, with 14 bases between. The germline V gene has CDR1 SGHAT and CDR2 FQDESV (reference sequence). The DNA for the CDR3 is TGTGCCAGCAGCCCGAGGGCAGGGTTCTACGAGCAGTACTTC. Its protein is CASSPRAGFYEQYF.

This clonotype was counted only a few times. This chain links TRBV18 with TRBJ1-5; no clear D gene. V was clipped by 3 bases and J by 7 bases, with 16 bases between them. CDR1 is KGHSH, CDR2 LQKENI, per germline. This CDR3 contains 15 residues. The DNA of the CDR3 is TGTGCCAGCTCACCGGAAGAAGGAAACGTCCAGCCCCAGCATTTT. Encoded protein: CASSPEEGNVQPQHF.

This clonotype was recorded a few times. The chain recombines TRBV29-1 with TRBJ2-7; 9 bases match TRBD2. The CDR3 is made up of 14 amino acids. V was pared by 8 bases and J by 2 bases, with 10 bases of the junction left unmatched. Germline-derived CDR1 and CDR2 are SQVTM and ANQGSEA. CDR3 nucleotide sequence: TGCAGCATACTAGCGGGCGCGGGGGCCTACGAGCAGTACTTC. This translates into CSILAGAGAYEQYF.

Remarks on this clonotype: This could be a read error, since a much larger clone is one nucleotide away. The chain links TRBV6-2 or TRBV6-3 to TRBJ2-2, with D perhaps being TRBD1 or TRBD2 (5 bases each). This CDR3 comprises 16 residues. CDR1 and CDR2 (germline): MNHEY, SVGEGT. The CDR3 nucleotides read TGTGCCAGCAGTTCCTATCAGGGATCGAACACCGGGGAGCTGCTTTTT. Its protein is CASSSYQGSNTGELLF.

This clonotype was seen a few times. The chain recombines TRBV20-1 with TRBJ1-1, with D possibly TRBD1 on 5 matching bases. V dropped 5 bases and J dropped 3 bases, with 10 bases sitting between them. The CDR3 spans 12 residues. Germline V gene sequence: CDR1 DFQATT, CDR2 SNEGSKA (reference sequence). In DNA form, the CDR3 reads TGCAGTGCTGGGGGTGGCGACACTGAAGCTTTCTTT. Its translation: CSAGGGDTEAFF.

J is TRBJ1-1 and V is TRBV6-1; TRBD1 aligns across 8 bases. The CDR3 consists of 15 residues. Per the germline V gene, CDR1 is MNHNS and CDR2 is SASEGT. The V segment lost 6 bases and the J segment 3 bases; nucleotides outside the gene matches: 9. In nucleotides, the CDR3 is TGTGCCAGCAGACCACCGACAGGGGTCGACACTGAAGCTTTCTTT. Protein product: CASRPPTGVDTEAFF.

This clonotype appeared a few times. The chain recombines TRBV5-6 with TRBJ1-1; D is possibly TRBD1 (5 bases). Trimming left V 0 bases short and J 13 bases short, with 16 bases between. Germline V gene lookup returns CDR1 SGHDT and CDR2 YYEEEE. This CDR3 has 13 amino acids. CDR3 region: CASSLAWSGQGFF. CDR3 sequence (DNA): TGTGCCAGCAGCTTGGCTTGGTCCGGCCAGGGTTTCTTT.

This clonotype was seen more than once but under ten times. J is TRBJ2-7 and V is TRBV7-6; 10 nucleotides line up with TRBD1. The CDR3 has 16 amino acids. The ends lost 3 bases at V and 6 bases at J; junction bases unmatched: 11. CDR1 SGHVS and CDR2 FNYEAQ come from the germline V gene. CDR3 residues: CASSLGAGTGDGEQYF. The CDR3 coding sequence is TGTGCCAGCAGCTTGGGAGCCGGGACAGGGGATGGCGAGCAGTACTTC.

As for this clonotype: Given a much more abundant clone one base away, this may be a read error. The chain couples TRBV12-3 or TRBV12-4 to TRBJ2-7, with a possible D match to TRBD1 (5 bases). The CDR3 spans 14 residues. CDR3 nucleotide sequence: TGTGTCAGCAGTCCTTCAGGGTTCGGATACGAGCAGTACTTC. It codes for CVSSPSGFGYEQYF.

This chain links TRBV20-1 with TRBJ1-5; 8 bases are a match to TRBD1. The CDR3 contains 15 residues. V dropped 1 base and J dropped 6; count of bases not matched to a gene: 8. The germline gives CDR1 DFQATT, CDR2 SNEGSKA (reference sequence). The CDR3 sequence: CSARVDRVEGQPQHF. The CDR3 DNA reads TGCAGTGCTAGAGTGGACAGGGTGGAGGGTCAGCCCCAGCATTTT.

The sample holds many counts of this clonotype. The chain joins TRBV28 to TRBJ2-5, with D hard to call. In germline, CDR1 is MDHEN, CDR2 SYDVKM. CDR3 length equals 15 residues. Between the trimmed V and J ends, which lost 5 bases and 1 base, there was a span of 14 bases. CDR3 DNA sequence: TGTGCCAGCAGTCCCGCCCCTAGAGGCCAAGAGACCCAGTACTTC. It encodes CASSPAPRGQETQYF. Combining the CDR3 with reference TRBV28 and TRBJ2-5 gives the whole variable domain DVKVTQSSRYLVKRTGEKVFLECVQDMDHENMFWYRQDPGLGLRLIYFSYDVKMKEKGDIPEGYSVSREKKERFSLILESASTNQTSMYLCASSPAPRGQETQYFGPGTRLLVL.

J is TRBJ2-2 and V is TRBV7-2; D is tentatively TRBD1 or TRBD2 (5 bases each). Germline CDR1 reads SGHTA; CDR2 reads FQGNSA. V was clipped by 5 bases and J by 3 bases, with 10 bases between them. The CDR3 is 14 amino acids. CDR3: CASSLGDHTGELFF. In DNA form, the CDR3 reads TGTGCCAGCAGCCTGGGGGACCACACCGGGGAGCTGTTTTTT. Variable domain in full (rest from reference TRBV7-2 and TRBJ2-2): GAGVSQSPSNKVTEKGKDVELRCDPISGHTALYWYRQSLGQGLEFLIYFQGNSAPDKSGLPSDRFSAERTGGSVSTLTIQRTQQEDSAVYLCASSLGDHTGELFFGEGSRLTVL.

This clonotype was counted between two and nine times. The J gene is TRBJ1-1, the V gene TRBV27; weak D call: TRBD1 (5 bases). Trimming shortened V by 4 bases and J by 6 bases, and 15 bases separated the two germline ends. The CDR3 consists of 14 residues. Germline V gene lookup returns CDR1 MNHEY and CDR2 SMNVEV (reference sequence). Here the CDR3 reads CASSSQFGDPEAFF. CDR3 sequence (DNA): TGTGCCAGCAGTTCCCAGTTCGGGGACCCTGAAGCTTTCTTT.